This T cell receptor (beta chain) was retrieved from a study of T cells after yellow fever vaccination. General observations from the study: A large majority of primary-vaccination clones showed up again after the booster (about 97% CD4, 75% to 90% CD8).

Making TCR cDNA involved 5'RACE template switching, which added UMIs and a universal primer site. TCRdb reprocessed the 5' RACE reads via MiXCR and lists one record per CDR3 protein. In the table there are tens of thousands of distinct CDR3 sequences, less than 9% of which are singletons. This clonotype was seen just once. Antigen: not known. Sequence at one end of the junction differs from germline and may be a read error. The CDR3 contains 15 residues. The germline V gene has CDR1 LGHNA and CDR2 YNFKEQ. Here the sequenced sample was CD8+ T cells sorted from PBMCs, taken approximately 15 days after the first yellow fever vaccination. The chain recombines TRBV4-2 with TRBJ2-2; D is possibly TRBD2 (6 bases). This sequence was found in a man aged 18-30 years who received the YFV17D yellow fever vaccine. CDR3 bases: TGTGTCAGCAGCCAATTGGAGGGGAACACCGGGGAGCTGTTTTTT. Encoded protein: CVSSQLEGNTGELFF.